The clone carrying this TCR beta chain was seen only a few times. Its matching antigen is unknown. This entry is derived from a study of beta chain features in type 1 diabetes. Notes on the study in general: For patients, the naive, central memory and Treg TCRB repertoires appeared more alike than for healthy donors. Among all four CD4+ subsets, Type 1 diabetes patients had TCRB CDR3s that were moderately but significantly shorter. Diminished insertions and augmented deletions at VDJ junctions characterized type 1 diabetes patients.

By way of CD45RO/CCR7/CD25/CD127/CD95/CD27, the CD4+ regulatory, stem cell-like memory, central memory and naive cells were sorted. Isolated RNA was reverse transcribed in full, so expressed TCRB transcripts were sequenced. Profiled with immunoSEQ multiplex PCR; TCRdb holds only in-frame clones, not every one. The sample shows 900,000 or so clones, 15% to 20% of them seen only once. The sample taken for sequencing was naive CD4+ T cells from blood. The sequence was collected from a woman younger than 30 in good health.

CDR3 nucleotides: TGCGCCAGCAGCCCCGGACTAGCGGGAGTGGTGGCCGGGGAGCTGTTTTTT. It translates to CASSPGLAGVVAGELFF. This chain uses TRBV5-1 with TRBJ2-2; TRBD2 aligns across 13 bases. The CDR3 covers 17 residues. Germline CDR1 reads SGHRS; CDR2 reads YFSETQ. Germline trimming cut 4 bases from V and 6 bases from J; bases unmatched to any gene: 9.